The subject of this entry is one T cell receptor (beta chain). Its antigen remains unidentified. There are no base qualities to consult, and no much larger clone falls within one base. The method behind the library was the immunoSEQ multiplex PCR assay. For TCR sequencing, RNA was extracted from every sample and reverse transcribed into cDNA to serve as template. SuperScript III was used for first-strand cDNA synthesis, primed with a 2:1 mix of oligo-dT and random hexamers. A synthetic immune receptor repertoire was used to assess amplification bias, and residual bias was removed computationally. The paper's data handling went like this. After raw reads were preprocessed to remove errors, the CDR3 was defined following IMGT conventions as running from the conserved cysteine to phenylalanine. Clonality was computed by normalizing Shannon entropy by log2 of the number of productive unique TCRs and subtracting the result from 1. Scalp TCRbeta sequences were cross-referenced with sorted blood CD4 and CD8 repertoires so that the CD4 or CD8 identity of scalp clones could be inferred. What TCRdb holds here is the immuneACCESS table cut down to in-frame rearrangements. Part of the clones is not present; checked against another copy, under half of the missing clones reflect an unresolved V gene, and the others are unexplained. The V and J calls and clone size come from that table; D and trimming were worked out from the DNA. The sample table contains about 180,000 clones; only one count was recorded for around 71% of them. Of the sample, about an eighth is held by the ten largest clones.

The sample is drawn from a study of CD8+ T cells in alopecia areata (dated by TCRdb to between 2017 and 2018). Concerning the study at large: The treated patients, all with moderate-to-severe alopecia areata, were enrolled in an open-label pilot trial of oral tofacitinib given at 5 to 10 mg twice daily. Patients received tofacitinib for 6 to 18 months and were then followed off drug for 6 months to check for delayed response and recurrence. To study T cell clonal expansion in alopecia areata, the researchers applied high-throughput TCRbeta sequencing to both the C3H/HeJ mouse model and human patients. Human TCRbeta sequencing covered scalp tissue and sorted CD4+ and CD8+ peripheral blood T cells from patchy and totalis/universalis alopecia areata patients and healthy controls. Patients on tofacitinib were biopsied at baseline and after 4 and 24 weeks of treatment, and several of the patients also had a later scalp biopsy. Scalp clonality was compared across normal scalp (n=4), patchy alopecia areata scalp (n=8), and alopecia totalis/universalis scalp (n=8). RNA was extracted with the PAXgene miRNA kit for fixed scalp, the miRNeasy kit for PBMCs, and the RNeasy kit for mouse skin. TCRbeta CDR3 regions were amplified by immunoSEQ multiplex PCR with 35 Vbeta forward and 13 Jbeta reverse primers. General study outcomes and caveats: Resident alphabeta T cells in normal human skin are also sequenced, complicating scalp TCR repertoire analysis, unlike mouse skin dominated by gammadelta T cells. Shared TCR sequences between patients were less evident than in mice, which may be partly attributable to HLA diversity in the patient population. Lesional scalp, especially in alopecia totalis/universalis, showed higher clonality and more expanded CD8+ clones than normal scalp, suggesting antigenic drive.

The CDR3 measures 15 amino acids from cysteine to phenylalanine. The kept DNA is CDR3 alone, 45 bases in frame from the first base. The V and J ends are trimmed by 3 bases and 1 base, leaving 13 bases between them. For CDR1 and CDR2, the germline V gene (reference sequence) lists LNHDA and SQIVND. What this sample's time point label stands for: baseline before oral tofacitinib. Peripheral blood and lesional scalp punch biopsies were obtained from patients with alopecia areata. PBMCs were isolated by density centrifugation and stained for CD3, CD4 and CD8, after which CD4+ and CD8+ T cells were sorted on a FACSAria.

This clonotype was sampled from a human donor with alopecia areata. The sequencing used CD8+ T cells sorted from blood, collected at week 0. The sequence joins TRBV19 to TRBJ2-7; no confident D gene assignment can be made. The bases read TGTGCCAGTAGTATGGCCGTTGTCGAGTCCTACGAGCAGTACTTC. Its protein reads: CASSMAVVESYEQYF.